This TCR beta chain is from a study of blood T cell repertoires in COVID-19. Turning to the study itself: Samples of COVID-19 (acute and convalescent) were obtained from the United States, Italy and Spain. The cDNA or gDNA used as material had been derived from T cells, B-cell-depleted T cells, or PBMCs.

Study processing details: Scientists estimated how many nucleated cells there were by amplifying reference gene primers. The data were produced by immunoSEQ multiplex PCR, yet TCRdb's version contains in-frame clones alone and is incomplete. V, J and clone size are taken as reported in that table, and D and trimming were inferred from the DNA itself. The sample has about 220,000 clones; roughly 75% are singletons. The length of the CDR3 is 15 residues. The V segment lost 5 bases and the J segment 0 bases; nucleotides outside the gene matches: 6. Germline assignment: CDR1 SGHDT and CDR2 YYEEEE. The clonotype was recovered from a woman aged 70 to 79 with acute or convalescent COVID-19. Sample: peripheral blood. The J gene is TRBJ2-3, the V gene TRBV5-6; 7 bases map to TRBD1. The CDR3 region has the DNA TGTGCCAGCAGACCAAGACAGGGTAGCACAGATACGCAGTATTTT. Translation gives CASRPRQGSTDTQYF. The whole variable domain, filled in from reference TRBV5-6 and TRBJ2-3, reads DAGVTQSPTHLIKTRGQQVTLRCSPKSGHDTVSWYQQALGQGPQFIFQYYEEEERQRGNFPDRFSGHQFPNYSSELNVNALLLGDSALYLCASRPRQGSTDTQYFGPGTRLTVL.